Here is one TCR beta chain with its context. The antigen remains unidentified. This sample is drawn from a study of cytomegalovirus exposure and HLA in healthy donors. Regarding the study as a whole: Association of 16,951 TCR beta sequences with HLA alleles was found at 0.05 false discovery rate in a later analysis.

Trimming took 3 bases from V and 7 from J, leaving 11 bases between them. CDR1 SGHRS and CDR2 YFSETQ come from the germline V gene. The CDR3 totals 14 residues. PCR amplification relied on 60 Vbeta primers (plus 13 Jbeta primers). Assay: immunoSEQ multiplex PCR; the TCRdb copy retains only in-frame clones and omits some. The sample includes 200,000 or so clones, roughly 80% seen only once; the top ten take more than 0.35%. The gene calls are TRBV5-1 and TRBJ1-6; D is ambiguous. The TCR sequence derives from a male donor in good health and CMV-seropositive. The source material was PBMCs. The CDR3 is CASSYIGRNSPLHF. CDR3 in DNA: TGCGCCAGCAGCTATATAGGGAGAAATTCACCCCTCCACTTT.